This TCR beta chain is from a study of blood T cells in healthy people across ages. Then a second PCR, running roughly 7 to 11 cycles, was carried out with a sample-barcoded 5' primer and a J-beta primer mix. MiXCR was run by TCRdb on the 5' RACE reads, yielding one entry per CDR3 protein. The data hold 500,000 to 650,000 distinct CDR3 sequences, with over 25% observed a single time. Germline CDR1 reads DFQATT; CDR2 reads SNEGSKA (reference sequence). Trimming cost V 6 bases and J 2 bases; bases outside gene matches: 14. The CDR3 is made up of 16 amino acids. This sample also belongs to another study, concerning T cells of mothers and their children.

Material: blood. This rearrangement joins TRBV20-1 to TRBJ2-5; TRBD2 matches at 8 bases. The TCR was taken from a boy aged 2 to 10 in good health. CDR3 coding DNA: TGCAGTGCCCGGAGGGGGGTAGCGGGACTTCAAGAGACCCAGTACTTC. It codes for CSARRGVAGLQETQYF.